The next 21 T cell receptor beta chains were all read from a single sample in a study of cytomegalovirus exposure and HLA in healthy donors. Primers included in the PCR were 60 Vbeta and 13 Jbeta primers. Measured with immunoSEQ multiplex PCR; TCRdb has only the in-frame clones, and not every one. The sample lists roughly 93,000 clones, around 77% seen once, with around 6.7% in the top ten. The sample taken for sequencing was PBMCs. The receptors derive from a young man in good health and CMV-seronegative.

The rearrangement joins TRBV18 to TRBJ2-3, with a weak D call TRBD2 (5 bases). Deletions cut 3 bases from V and 5 bases from J, with 18 bases between. This CDR3 contains 16 residues. Germline CDR1 reads KGHSH; CDR2 reads LQKENI. The CDR3 bases are TGTGCCAGCTCACCCATCCGTGGGAGTGAGGAAGATACGCAGTATTTT. It specifies CASSPIRGSEEDTQYF.

The J gene is TRBJ1-1, the V gene TRBV28; TRBD1 is a possible D gene (6 bases). The CDR3 spans 18 residues. The germline V and J ends were trimmed by 4 bases and 4 bases, with 25 bases remaining between them. From germline, CDR1 is MDHEN and CDR2 SYDVKM. CDR3 protein: CASSSLTRVGRGGTEAFF. CDR3 in DNA: TGTGCCAGCAGTTCTCTCACTCGCGTGGGGCGAGGGGGCACTGAAGCTTTCTTT.

The V gene is TRBV19, the J gene TRBJ2-2, with D tentatively TRBD1 (6 bases). The CDR3 has 14 amino acids. Germline-derived CDR1 and CDR2 are LNHDA and SQIVND (reference sequence). The V end was cut by 6 bases, the J end by 0 bases, with 8 bases between. CDR3 amino acids: CASRGQTNTGELFF. CDR3 nucleotides: TGTGCCAGTAGAGGACAGACGAACACCGGGGAGCTGTTTTTT.

V gene TRBV30 combines with J gene TRBJ1-5; the match to TRBD1 covers 7 bases. Germline CDR1 is GTSNPN and CDR2 is SVGIG (reference sequence). The CDR3 runs to 17 residues. J lost 0 bases, V lost 3 bases, and 11 bases had no gene match. CDR3 in DNA: TGTGCCTGGAGCCCCCCCGGGACAGCTTATAGCAATCAGCCCCAGCATTTT. Translating it yields CAWSPPGTAYSNQPQHF.

The chain employs TRBV27 and TRBJ1-1, with D maybe TRBD1 (6 bases). CDR3 length: 13 amino acids. Germline CDR1 MNHEY, CDR2 SMNVEV (reference sequence). V was trimmed by 7 bases and J by 2 bases, leaving 11 bases between them. The CDR3 here is CASKIQGNTEAFF. In DNA, the CDR3 is TGTGCCAGCAAGATACAGGGCAACACTGAAGCTTTCTTT.

The V call is TRBV27, the J call TRBJ1-3; D is uncertain. From germline, CDR1 is MNHEY and CDR2 SMNVEV (reference sequence). The CDR3 contains 15 residues. V lost 5 bases, J lost 2 bases, and 13 bases lay in between. CDR3 in DNA: TGTGCCAGCAGTCAATTGGGAGGGACTGGAAACACCATATATTTT. Translating it yields CASSQLGGTGNTIYF.

V and J are TRBV18 and TRBJ1-1; perhaps TRBD1 as D (5 bases). Trimming took 5 bases from V and 1 from J, leaving 5 bases between them. In germline, CDR1 is KGHSH, CDR2 LQKENI. This CDR3 spans 12 amino acids. The CDR3 spells CASSDRNTEAFF. CDR3 coding DNA: TGTGCCAGCTCAGACAGGAACACTGAAGCTTTCTTT.

The CDR3 protein is CASSLGGQKNQPQHF. In DNA, the CDR3 is TGTGCCAGCAGCTTGGGGGGACAGAAGAATCAGCCCCAGCATTTT. This rearrangement joins TRBV5-6 to TRBJ1-5, with 7 bases identical to TRBD1. Trimming at V came to 0 bases and at J to 4 bases, leaving 4 bases not matched to a gene. The CDR3 covers 15 residues. Looked up from germline, CDR1 is SGHDT and CDR2 is YYEEEE.

The chain links TRBV2 to TRBJ1-5; D ambiguous. Per germline, CDR1 SNHLY and CDR2 FYNNEI. The CDR3 sequence is 14 residues long. Trimming took 5 bases from V and 2 from J, leaving 10 bases between them. The CDR3 here is CASSIERGNQPQHF. The CDR3 nucleotides read TGTGCCAGCAGTATTGAGAGGGGCAATCAGCCCCAGCATTTT.

This chain links TRBV27 with TRBJ2-3, with D perhaps TRBD2 (6 bases). V was shortened by 6 bases and J by 9 bases, with 16 bases between the two germline ends. CDR1 MNHEY and CDR2 SMNVEV come from the germline V gene (reference sequence). This CDR3 is built from 13 residues. The CDR3 bases are TGTGCCAGCAGGGTAGGGGAGGCAGGCACGCAGTATTTT. This translates into CASRVGEAGTQYF.

The chain is built from TRBV7-8 and TRBJ1-1; tentative D call: TRBD1 (5 bases). V shed 0 bases and J shed 1 base, with 18 bases lying between them. The CDR3 runs 18 residues. The germline CDR1 and CDR2 sequences are SGHVS and FQNEAQ. Here the CDR3 DNA reads TGTGCCAGCAGCTTAGCGATCACAGGCTGGGAACGGAACACTGAAGCTTTCTTT. This gives the protein CASSLAITGWERNTEAFF. The whole variable domain, filled in from reference TRBV7-8 and TRBJ1-1, reads GAGVSQSPRYKVAKRGQDVALRCDPISGHVSLFWYQQALGQGPEFLTYFQNEAQLDKSGLPSDRFFAERPEGSVSTLKIQRTQQEDSAVYLCASSLAITGWERNTEAFFGQGTRLTVV.

The chain is built from TRBV11-2 and TRBJ1-1; D not resolved. The CDR3 runs to 11 residues. Germline V gene sequence: CDR1 SGHAT, CDR2 FQNNGV. Deletions cut 4 bases from V and 8 bases from J, with 8 bases between. The chain's CDR3 is CASSYPQEAFF. CDR3 coding DNA: TGTGCCAGCAGCTATCCCCAGGAAGCTTTCTTT.

This sequence joins TRBV7-2 and TRBJ2-5; 8 bases align to TRBD1. Germline V gene sequence: CDR1 SGHTA, CDR2 FQGNSA. The CDR3 has 14 amino acids. Trimming took 7 bases from V and 7 from J; bases not matched to a gene: 11. The CDR3 bases are TGTGCCAGCACCCCCCTATGGACAGGGACGACCCAGTACTTC. Protein: CASTPLWTGTTQYF.

The chain employs TRBV4-3 and TRBJ2-2; tentative D call: TRBD2 (5 bases). The V gene's germline CDR1 is LGHNA and CDR2 YSLEER. V lost 4 bases, J lost 6 bases, and 12 bases lay in between. The CDR3 is 14 residues long. The CDR3 spells CASSPGWVAGELFF. The CDR3 nucleotides are TGCGCCAGCAGCCCGGGGTGGGTTGCCGGGGAGCTGTTTTTT.

The chain links TRBV6-6 to TRBJ1-1; D might be TRBD1 (6 bases). The CDR3 length is 14 residues. Germline-derived CDR1 and CDR2 are MNHNY and SVGAGI (reference sequence). Deletions cut 7 bases from V and 1 base from J, with 13 bases between. The CDR3: CASTPGHQNTEAFF. For the CDR3, the DNA is TGTGCCAGCACTCCGGGACACCAGAACACTGAAGCTTTCTTT.

This clone has more than one count but fewer than ten. The V and J genes are TRBV7-6 and TRBJ1-1; TRBD1 is a possible D gene (5 bases). V lost 1 base, J lost 6 bases, and 15 bases lay in between. Germline V gene lookup returns CDR1 SGHVS and CDR2 FNYEAQ. The CDR3 sequence is 15 residues long. The CDR3 bases are TGTGCCAGCAGCTTAGGGGGCAGTGGGGGGTCTGAAGCTTTCTTT. This translates into CASSLGGSGGSEAFF.

The chain uses TRBV19 and TRBJ1-4; no definite D call. This CDR3 has 16 amino acids. Deletions cut 6 bases from V and 2 bases from J, with 16 bases between. The V gene's germline CDR1 is LNHDA and CDR2 SQIVND (reference sequence). This chain's CDR3 is CASSKWSGGTNEKLFF. The DNA of the CDR3 is TGTGCCAGTAGCAAATGGAGCGGTGGGACTAATGAAAAACTGTTTTTT.

This rearrangement joins TRBV5-1 to TRBJ2-3; possible D gene TRBD2, 6 bases. The CDR3 is made up of 11 amino acids. CDR1 and CDR2 (germline): SGHRS, YFSETQ. V was pared by 7 bases and J by 3 bases, with 6 bases between. CDR3 region: CASGGTDTQYF. CDR3 DNA: TGCGCCAGCGGAGGGACAGATACGCAGTATTTT.

The rearrangement uses TRBV5-6 and TRBJ2-6, with D unclear. Trimming stripped 1 base from V and 2 bases from J, with 4 bases between. The CDR3 spans 14 residues. Germline CDR1 and CDR2: SGHDT and YYEEEE. In DNA, the CDR3 is TGTGCCAGCAGCTTGCGGGCTGGGGCCAACGTCCTGACTTTC. Residues: CASSLRAGANVLTF.

The chain's CDR3 is CASSPTGGTGELFF. The CDR3 DNA reads as TGCGCCAGCAGTCCCACAGGGGGCACCGGGGAGCTGTTTTTT. This chain connects TRBV10-2 to TRBJ2-2, with 8 bases fitting TRBD1. Germline CDR1 WSHSY, CDR2 SAAADI. This CDR3 has 14 amino acids. With V trimmed by 5 bases and J by 4 bases, 3 bases remained unmatched.

The chain is built from TRBV5-5 and TRBJ1-6; D remains ambiguous. The germline gives CDR1 SGHKS, CDR2 YYEKEE (reference sequence). The V and J ends lost 3 bases and 6 bases respectively, with 13 bases between them. This CDR3 has 15 amino acids. The CDR3 spells CASSSTDRANSPLHF. DNA of the CDR3: TGTGCCAGCAGCTCCACCGATAGAGCTAATTCACCCCTCCACTTT.